This T cell receptor beta chain was captured in a study of T cells in Graves' hyperthyroidism and ophthalmopathy. Amplification targeted TCR beta CDR3 regions from RNA transcripts. RT-PCR in the first round (using the HTBI primer set) targeted the TCR CDR3. TCRdb analysed the multiplex PCR reads with MiXCR anew, one entry per CDR3 protein. Of 480,000 or so distinct CDR3 sequences in the sample, roughly 14% were seen once. This clonotype came up once. Relative to the germline gene, one junction end is altered; a read error may explain this. Per germline, CDR1 SEHNR and CDR2 FQNEAQ (reference sequence). The CDR3 consists of 18 residues.

Source material: blood. This clonotype was obtained from a woman younger than 35 with Graves' hyperthyroidism. The chain has TRBV7-9 and TRBJ1-2; 12 bases fit TRBD1. The CDR3 spells CASSLGGTGGNTDYGYTF. The DNA for the CDR3 is TGTGCCAGCAGCTTAGGGGGGACAGGGGGCAATACGGACTATGGCTATACCTTC. The complete variable domain, with remaining parts taken from reference TRBV7-9 and TRBJ1-2, reads DTGVSQNPRHKITKRGQNVTFRCDPISEHNRLYWYRQTLGQGPEFLTYFQNEAQLEKSRLLSDRFSAERPKGSFSTLEIQRTEQGDSAMYLCASSLGGTGGNTDYGYTFGSGTRLTVV.